This T cell receptor beta chain comes out of a study of blood T cell repertoires in COVID-19. Source study methods: Estimation of nucleated cell counts relied on the amplification of reference gene primers. Produced via immunoSEQ multiplex PCR; TCRdb's table is partial and in-frame only. V, J and clone size reflect that table, while D and trimming were determined from the DNA. The repertoire holds 200,000 or so clones, with roughly nine tenths as singletons. Deletions cut 2 bases from V and 7 bases from J, with 11 bases between. Looked up from germline, CDR1 is SGHTA and CDR2 is FQGTGA. This CDR3 is 14 amino acids long.

The sequenced material came from peripheral blood. This TCR was sampled from a woman between 45 and 60 years old with acute or convalescent COVID-19. This chain uses TRBV7-3 with TRBJ2-2, with D maybe TRBD2 (5 bases). CDR3 residues: CASSLAGRGGELFF. The CDR3 DNA is TGTGCCAGCAGCTTAGCTGGGAGAGGCGGGGAGCTGTTTTTT.